These 20 T cell receptor beta chains share one sample of origin, sequenced in a study of T cell responses to AZD1222 COVID-19 vaccine. The data were produced by immunoSEQ multiplex PCR, yet TCRdb's version contains in-frame clones alone and is incomplete. This table has roughly 120,000 clones, around 91% appearing once. The sequencing here drew on peripheral blood, taken 28 days after the second AZD1222 dose. The receptors were sampled from an adult who received the AZD1222 COVID-19 vaccine.

This rearrangement joins TRBV21-1 to TRBJ1-4; the table's D call of TRBD1 was not tested on the DNA. TRBV21-1 is a known pseudogene. This CDR3 region has 14 residues. CDR3 DNA sequence: TGTGCCAGCGAACAGGGGAAGGAGGATGAAAAACTGTTTTTT. Protein: CASEQGKEDEKLFF.

The chain is built from TRBV28 and TRBJ1-5, with 8 nucleotides matching TRBD1. The germline CDR1 and CDR2 sequences are MDHEN and SYDVKM. V was clipped by 2 bases and J by 4 bases; unmatched bases: 4. This CDR3 comprises 15 residues. The CDR3 reads CASSLPRTGNQPQHF. DNA of the CDR3: TGTGCCAGCAGTTTACCCCGGACAGGGAATCAGCCCCAGCATTTT. The entire variable domain, with the rest obtained from reference TRBV28 and TRBJ1-5, is as follows: DVKVTQSSRYLVKRTGEKVFLECVQDMDHENMFWYRQDPGLGLRLIYFSYDVKMKEKGDIPEGYSVSREKKERFSLILESASTNQTSMYLCASSLPRTGNQPQHFGDGTRLSIL.

CDR3 nucleotide sequence: TGTGCCAGCAGTGAATTCGGACTAGCGGGAGTAGGAGATACGCAGTATTTT. Amino acids: CASSEFGLAGVGDTQYF. The V call is TRBV6-1, the J call TRBJ2-3; TRBD2 agrees at 13 bases. Germline CDR1 reads MNHNS; CDR2 reads SASEGT. The CDR3 is 17 residues long. The V segment lost 2 bases and the J segment 5 bases; nucleotides outside the gene matches: 7.

The rearrangement uses TRBV27 and TRBJ1-6; D call uncertain. The length of the CDR3 is 14 residues. Germline assignment: CDR1 MNHEY and CDR2 SMNVEV (reference sequence). The V and J ends lost 8 bases and 6 bases respectively, with 14 bases between them. Written as DNA, the CDR3 is TGTGCCAGCTACTCCGGACTGACTAATTCACCCCTCCACTTT. Amino acid sequence: CASYSGLTNSPLHF.

This clone has more than one count but fewer than ten. This chain uses TRBV6-5 with TRBJ1-3, with D possibly matching TRBD1 (5 bases). This CDR3 is built from 15 residues. Looked up from germline, CDR1 is MNHEY and CDR2 is SVGAGI. V shed 7 bases and J shed 0 bases, with 13 bases lying between them. The chain's CDR3 is CASIADKFSGNTIYF. The CDR3 DNA reads TGTGCCAGCATCGCGGACAAGTTCTCTGGAAACACCATATATTTT.

The chain joins TRBV9 to TRBJ2-7; D unresolved. The V gene's germline CDR1 is SGDLS and CDR2 YYNGEE. Trimming stripped 4 bases from V and 6 bases from J, with 17 bases between. This CDR3 region has 14 residues. Written as DNA, the CDR3 is TGTGCCAGCAGCTTAGGAAATAGCCTGGGCGAGCAGTACTTC. Protein: CASSLGNSLGEQYF.

The chain recombines TRBV9 with TRBJ1-1; D unresolved. The V gene lost 2 bases and the J gene lost 5 bases, with 13 bases spanning the gap. This CDR3 comprises 14 residues. CDR1 is SGDLS, CDR2 YYNGEE, per germline. The CDR3 spells CASSVGGRRTEAFF. CDR3 in DNA: TGTGCCAGCAGCGTCGGAGGGAGGCGTACTGAAGCTTTCTTT.

The chain carries TRBV2 and TRBJ2-5; 8 nucleotides match TRBD2. The germline V gene has CDR1 SNHLY and CDR2 FYNNEI. V trimming: 3 bases; J trimming: 2 bases; junction bases outside the gene matches: 8. CDR3 length equals 16 residues. The CDR3 spells CASSDLLAVIQETQYF. The CDR3 coding sequence is TGTGCCAGCAGTGACCTACTAGCGGTAATTCAAGAGACCCAGTACTTC.

J is TRBJ1-2 and V is TRBV7-2; the D gene is possibly TRBD1 (5 bases). Germline CDR1 SGHTA, CDR2 FQGNSA. Trimming removed 1 base at V and 8 bases at J, with 8 bases between. The CDR3 consists of 12 residues. The CDR3 bases are TGTGCCAGCAGCTTAGGAGGGGAAGGCTACACCTTC. As protein: CASSLGGEGYTF.

The chain has TRBV19 and TRBJ2-2; D remains ambiguous. V was pared by 5 bases and J by 7 bases, with 14 bases between. The CDR3 extends over 14 amino acids. Germline loops: CDR1 LNHDA, CDR2 SQIVND (reference sequence). CDR3 amino acids: CASSGGLSFGELFF. The CDR3 DNA follows: TGTGCCAGTAGTGGCGGCTTATCGTTCGGGGAGCTGTTTTTT.

J is TRBJ2-1 and V is TRBV12-5, with a weak D call TRBD1 (6 bases). Trimming stripped 2 bases from V and 15 bases from J, with 17 bases between. The V gene's germline CDR1 is LGHNT and CDR2 FRNRAP. This CDR3 comprises 13 residues. The CDR3 nucleotides are TGTGCTAGTGGTTTGATAGGGGGATCCGCACCGTTCTTC. This sequence encodes CASGLIGGSAPFF. Using reference TRBV12-5 and TRBJ2-1 for the parts outside the CDR3, the full variable domain is DARVTQTPRHKVTEMGQEVTMRCQPILGHNTVFWYRQTMMQGLELLAYFRNRAPLDDSGMPKDRFSAEMPDATLATLKIQPSEPRDSAVYFCASGLIGGSAPFFGPGTRLTVL.

The V gene is TRBV28, the J gene TRBJ1-4; D uncertain. From germline, CDR1 is MDHEN and CDR2 SYDVKM. Trimming stripped 7 bases from V and 7 bases from J, with 7 bases between. The CDR3 has 11 amino acids. CDR3 region: CASTRREKLFF. In nucleotides, the CDR3 is TGTGCCAGCACCCGACGTGAAAAACTGTTTTTT.

The chain uses TRBV3-1 (or the pseudogene TRBV3-2) and TRBJ1-5; D perhaps matches TRBD1 (5 bases). CDR1 and CDR2 (germline): LGHDT, YNNKEL (reference sequence). V shed 5 bases and J shed 4 bases, with 12 bases lying between them. This CDR3 contains 14 residues. In DNA form, the CDR3 reads TGTGCCAGCAGCTCCGGGACGGCAAATCAGCCCCAGCATTTT. Translating it yields CASSSGTANQPQHF.

The rearrangement uses TRBV7-3 and TRBJ1-6; D not certain. CDR3 length: 15 amino acids. Trimming removed 4 bases at V and 8 bases at J, with 15 bases between. The germline gives CDR1 SGHTA, CDR2 FQGTGA. In DNA, the CDR3 is TGTGCCAGCAGCTCTGAGGGTTGGGGATATTCACCCCTCCACTTT. Translation gives CASSSEGWGYSPLHF.

The V and J genes are TRBV7-3 and TRBJ2-1, with TRBD1 identical over 9 bases. The CDR3 length is 16 residues. Per germline, CDR1 SGHTA and CDR2 FQGTGA. V shed 5 bases and J 6 bases; nucleotides not matched to a gene: 11. In nucleotides, the CDR3 is TGTGCCAGCAGCCCTAACAGGGGGCGCGTTTCCAATGAGCAGTTCTTC. Translated, it gives CASSPNRGRVSNEQFF.

The rearrangement uses TRBV14 and TRBJ2-7; no reliable D call. The CDR3 loop spans 13 amino acids. Per germline, CDR1 SGHDN and CDR2 FVKESK. Trimming removed 2 bases at V and 9 bases at J, with 14 bases between. This CDR3 is CASSQTEGPRQYF. Written as DNA, the CDR3 is TGTGCCAGCAGCCAAACGGAAGGGCCTAGGCAGTACTTC.

V is TRBV28 and J is TRBJ1-2; 12 nucleotides line up with TRBD1. Germline V gives CDR1 MDHEN, CDR2 SYDVKM. V lost 5 bases to trimming and J lost 8 bases; unmatched junction nucleotides: 9. CDR3 size: 15 residues. DNA for the CDR3: TGTGCCAGCAGTCCCCCGGGACAGGGGGCTCAGGGCTACACCTTC. It encodes CASSPPGQGAQGYTF.

The sample holds many counts of this clone. The V call is TRBV20-1, the J call TRBJ2-1; 8 bases are a match to TRBD2. The trim removed 3 bases at V and 8 bases at J, leaving 9 bases unmatched. The CDR3 has 14 amino acids. Germline V gene sequence: CDR1 DFQATT, CDR2 SNEGSKA (reference sequence). The CDR3 protein is CSASSSGSFDEQFF. Written as DNA, the CDR3 is TGCAGTGCTAGTTCCAGCGGGAGTTTCGATGAGCAGTTCTTC.

V and J are TRBV28 and TRBJ1-2; TRBD1 matches at 9 bases. CDR1 is MDHEN, CDR2 SYDVKM, per germline. The CDR3 loop spans 13 amino acids. Unmatched junction bases numbered 7, after V lost 7 bases and J lost 7 bases. CDR3 sequence: CASTSGQGGGYTF. In DNA, the CDR3 is TGTGCCAGCACTTCGGGACAGGGAGGTGGCTACACCTTC.

This chain uses TRBV27 with TRBJ2-7, with 7 bases fitting TRBD1. V trimming: 6 bases; J trimming: 5 bases; junction bases outside the gene matches: 13. The CDR3 loop spans 15 amino acids. Germline values: CDR1 MNHEY, CDR2 SMNVEV (reference sequence). This CDR3 is CASSLVPTGLNEQYF. CDR3 sequence (DNA): TGTGCCAGCAGCCTCGTACCGACAGGGCTGAACGAGCAGTACTTC.